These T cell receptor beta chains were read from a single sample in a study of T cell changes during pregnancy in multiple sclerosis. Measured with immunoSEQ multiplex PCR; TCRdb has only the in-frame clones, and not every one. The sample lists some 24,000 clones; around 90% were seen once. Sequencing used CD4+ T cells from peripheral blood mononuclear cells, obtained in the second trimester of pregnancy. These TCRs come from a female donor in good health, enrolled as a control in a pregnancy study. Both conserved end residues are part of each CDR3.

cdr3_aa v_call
CASSYSKAGEETQYF TRBV6-6
CASSQGGLAGRHEQFF TRBV4-3
CASSREGGAVQPQHF TRBV5-1
CASSESDRSTDTQYF TRBV25-1
CASSLGLGRTGELFF TRBV7-7
CASSNEGLAENGEAFF TRBV21-1
CASSLDRDTEAFF TRBV7-8
CASSDRSGRDYNEQFF TRBV6-4
CASSLYLGANEKLFF TRBV5-8
CARGADLSYNEQFF TRBV10-1
CASSEEVWEGGNEQYF TRBV2
CASSLSGGANTGELFF TRBV4-3
CASTNNSNEQFF TRBV11-3
CASSLEAQGYEQYF TRBV5-1
CASSWDRGQETQYF TRBV5-8
CASRPDRSSYEQYF TRBV6-5
CASSQGTGGGTDTQYF TRBV4-2
CASSEIGLTGVSEQYF TRBV6-1